This T cell receptor (beta chain) was sequenced during a study of T cells after yellow fever vaccination. A few counts support this clonotype. Its specificity is not known. The V and J ends lost 5 bases and 7 bases respectively, with 18 bases between them. Germline CDR1 reads DFQATT; CDR2 reads SNEGSKA (reference sequence). This CDR3 region has 14 residues. The study's findings and limits: On re-exposure, the response was weaker but peaked faster, at day 5 versus 15. Post-booster samples contained most primary-vaccination clones (about 96% CD4, about 90% CD8).

Synthesis of TCR cDNA relied on 5'RACE template switching, which attached a universal primer site and UMIs. TCRdb reanalysed the 5' RACE reads using MiXCR and keeps one entry per CDR3 protein. Here the sample spans hundreds of thousands of distinct CDR3 sequences, roughly a sixth being singletons. The source was PBMCs, collected before the yellow fever booster vaccination. The chain links TRBV20-1 to TRBJ2-1, with a possible D match to TRBD2 (6 bases). The TCR comes from a man between 18 and 35 years old who received the YFV17D yellow fever vaccine. This CDR3 reads CSAGRGGPGNEQFF. For the CDR3, the DNA is TGCAGTGCTGGGCGGGGTGGCCCTGGGAATGAGCAGTTCTTC.